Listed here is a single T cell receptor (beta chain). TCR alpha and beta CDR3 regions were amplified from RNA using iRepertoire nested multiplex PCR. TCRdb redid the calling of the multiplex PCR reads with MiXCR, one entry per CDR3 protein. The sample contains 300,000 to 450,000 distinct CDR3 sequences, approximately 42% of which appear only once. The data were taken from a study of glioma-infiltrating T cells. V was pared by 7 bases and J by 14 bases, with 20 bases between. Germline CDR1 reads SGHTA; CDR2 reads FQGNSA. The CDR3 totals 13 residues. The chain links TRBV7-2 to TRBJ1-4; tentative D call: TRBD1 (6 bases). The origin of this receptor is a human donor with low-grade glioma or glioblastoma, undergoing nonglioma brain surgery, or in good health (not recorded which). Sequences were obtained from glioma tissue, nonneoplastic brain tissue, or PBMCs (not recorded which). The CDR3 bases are TGTGCCAGCAACCTAGCCGGGACAAGCTTCCTGTTTTTT. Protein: CASNLAGTSFLFF.